These 12 T cell receptor beta chains came from one sample sequenced in a study of cytomegalovirus exposure and HLA in healthy donors. PCR primers comprised 60 Vbeta and 13 Jbeta primers. Repertoires were generated with immunoSEQ multiplex PCR, while TCRdb's copy carries only in-frame clones and drops some. This sample carries more than 150,000 clones, approximately 80% of them seen once, and the ten largest clones take about 1.3%. The sequencing input was PBMCs. Receptor source: a girl between 2 and 10 years old in good health and CMV-seropositive.

V is TRBV5-1 and J is TRBJ2-7, with TRBD2 matching 13 bases. The germline gives CDR1 SGHRS, CDR2 YFSETQ. The V and J ends lost 2 bases and 5 bases, in that order; junction bases with no gene match: 10. This CDR3 has 17 residues. The CDR3 nucleotides are TGCGCCAGCAGCTTAACTTGGACTAGCGGGAGAGTCGACGAGCAGTACTTC. Translated, it gives CASSLTWTSGRVDEQYF.

The V call is TRBV15, the J call TRBJ2-7, with 7 nucleotides matching TRBD1. The CDR3 length is 16 residues. V shed 2 bases and J 2 bases; nucleotides not matched to a gene: 9. Germline V lookup: CDR1 LNHNV, CDR2 YYDKDF (reference sequence). The CDR3 region has the DNA TGTGCCACCAGCAGAACCCGACAGGGTAACCCCTACGAGCAGTACTTC. The encoded protein is CATSRTRQGNPYEQYF.

For this clone: No conserved phenylalanine or tryptophan is present at the end of the CDR3, so a read error is the likely explanation. The genes are TRBV28 and TRBJ1-1; D is unclear. The CDR3 runs to 11 residues. Trimming shortened V by 4 bases and J by 11 bases, and 11 bases separated the two germline ends. Germline loops: CDR1 MDHEN, CDR2 SYDVKM. In nucleotides, the CDR3 is TGTGCCAGCAGTTCCGGAGAGCTGGCTTTCTCT. Residues: CASSSGELAFS.

This rearrangement joins TRBV7-3 to TRBJ1-2; 7 bases match TRBD1. V was clipped by 5 bases and J by 4 bases; unmatched bases: 7. Germline V gene data show CDR1 as SGHTA and CDR2 as FQGTGA. The CDR3 spans 14 residues. The CDR3 sequence: CASSPRWDSYGYTF. CDR3 bases: TGTGCCAGCAGCCCCCGATGGGACAGCTATGGCTACACCTTC.

Turning to this clone: The junction departs from the called germline gene at one end, perhaps through a read error. The J gene is TRBJ1-2, the V gene TRBV6-5; tentatively, D is TRBD1 (6 bases). This CDR3 spans 13 amino acids. Germline lookup yields CDR1 MNHEY and CDR2 SVGAGI. As DNA, the CDR3 is TGTGCCTGCAGTTTTCTCACAGGGTATGGCTACACCTTC. Its protein is CACSFLTGYGYTF.

The V call is TRBV30, the J call TRBJ1-5; maybe TRBD1 (6 bases). V was cut by 2 bases and J by 0 bases, with 17 bases left in between. The CDR3 runs 17 residues. Germline CDR1 reads GTSNPN; CDR2 reads SVGIG (reference sequence). CDR3 sequence (DNA): TGTGCCTGGAGTTCACAGCGGGGGCCTTATAGCAATCAGCCCCAGCATTTT. Protein product: CAWSSQRGPYSNQPQHF.

V gene TRBV5-1 combines with J gene TRBJ2-7, with unresolved D. This CDR3 comprises 14 residues. V was shortened by 2 bases and J by 0 bases, with 9 bases between the two germline ends. The germline V gene encodes CDR1 SGHRS and CDR2 YFSETQ. CDR3 sequence reads: CASSLNGFSYEQYF. DNA of the CDR3: TGCGCCAGCAGCTTAAACGGTTTCTCCTACGAGCAGTACTTC.

This chain joins TRBV30 and TRBJ1-5; 7 bases match TRBD1. Losses at the gene ends were 5 bases for V and 7 bases for J; bases not matched to a gene: 8. CDR1 and CDR2 (germline): GTSNPN, SVGIG (reference sequence). The CDR3 runs 13 residues. DNA of the CDR3: TGTGCCTGGGGGACAGACATATCCCAGCCCCAGCATTTT. It encodes CAWGTDISQPQHF.

The rearrangement uses TRBV11-1 and TRBJ2-3; 11 bases are a match to TRBD1. This CDR3 has 15 amino acids. From germline, CDR1 is SGHAT and CDR2 FQDESV (reference sequence). J was trimmed by 3 bases and V by 5 bases; bases with no gene match: 4. CDR3 in DNA: TGTGCCAGCAGCCTGGGACAGGGGGAGACAGATACGCAGTATTTT. Encoded protein: CASSLGQGETDTQYF.

V usage is TRBV10-1 and J usage is TRBJ2-1; tentatively, D is TRBD1 (5 bases). Trimming pared 7 bases from V and 5 bases from J, leaving 21 bases between. The germline CDR1 and CDR2 sequences are WNHNN and SYGVQD (reference sequence). The CDR3 extends over 16 amino acids. The CDR3 sequence: CASIIGRTGVNNEQFF. DNA of the CDR3: TGCGCCAGCATTATTGGTCGTACAGGCGTTAACAATGAGCAGTTCTTC.

V and J are TRBV19 and TRBJ1-2, with TRBD1 matching over 7 bases. The CDR3 consists of 15 residues. The germline CDR1 and CDR2 sequences are LNHDA and SQIVND (reference sequence). With V trimmed by 10 bases and J by 3 bases, 14 bases remained unmatched. The CDR3 loop is CATIQGFVDYYGYTF. CDR3 sequence (DNA): TGTGCCACGATACAGGGGTTTGTCGACTACTATGGCTACACCTTC.

This chain joins TRBV9 and TRBJ1-5; no definite D call. Germline V gene data show CDR1 as SGDLS and CDR2 as YYNGEE. With 1 base removed from V and 3 bases from J, the gap between germline ends came to 20 bases. The CDR3 is 18 amino acids. The CDR3 is CASSVSRVTVLANQPQHF. The CDR3 DNA reads TGTGCCAGCAGCGTAAGTAGAGTGACTGTATTAGCCAATCAGCCCCAGCATTTT.